The TCR beta chain under discussion was sequenced for a study of T cell changes during pregnancy in multiple sclerosis. This table comes from immunoSEQ multiplex PCR, and its TCRdb copy is limited to in-frame clones, with some not included. The table includes about 100,000 clones, 90% to 95% detected once. This CDR3 has 13 amino acids. Trimming cost V 1 base and J 6 bases, with 7 bases left between them. The germline gives CDR1 MGHDK, CDR2 SYGVNS. The sequence was obtained from a female donor with multiple sclerosis, enrolled in a pregnancy study. The sequenced sample was peripheral blood, obtained before pregnancy. This rearrangement joins TRBV25-1 to TRBJ2-1; unclear D gene. CDR3 loop: CASSEFSRNEQFF. The CDR3 nucleotides are TGTGCCAGCAGTGAATTTAGCCGCAATGAGCAGTTCTTC.